This T cell receptor beta chain was found in a study of blood T cell repertoires in COVID-19. Sequenced by immunoSEQ multiplex PCR; TCRdb stores in-frame clones only, minus some. This sample carries under 300,000 clones, 65% to 90% of them seen once, and the ten largest clones take 4% to 6%. Per the germline V gene, CDR1 is MNHEY and CDR2 is SMNVEV (reference sequence). V lost 0 bases and J lost 1, with 9 bases in between. The CDR3 has 16 residues. Sample: peripheral blood. The receptor's source is a woman of 80 years or more with active or convalescent COVID-19. The V gene is TRBV27, the J gene TRBJ1-4, with D tentatively TRBD1 (5 bases). The CDR3 sequence is CASSLSGGRTNEKLFF. CDR3 DNA sequence: TGTGCCAGCAGTTTATCGGGGGGTAGAACTAATGAAAAACTGTTTTTT.